The source of this T cell receptor (beta chain) is a study of blood T cells in healthy people across ages. General observations from the study: There was a strong correlation between TCR beta diversity and naive T cell percentage. For the donors, CMV status was unknown and possibly confounded expanded clonotype changes.

Concerning this clonotype itself: The antigen is not known.

Next came a second PCR, run for about 7 to 11 cycles, which used a sample-barcoded 5' primer along with a J-beta primer mix. TCRdb reprocessed the 5' RACE reads with MiXCR, giving one entry per CDR3 protein. This sample carries approximately 900,000 distinct CDR3 sequences, roughly 52% of them seen once, and the ten largest clones take 13%. V was clipped by 6 bases and J by 1 base, with 7 bases between them. The CDR3 has 13 residues. Germline CDR1 and CDR2: MNHNY and SVGAGI (reference sequence). The genes are TRBV6-6 and TRBJ1-5; D unclear. This sequence was found in a young man in good health. The specimen was blood. The CDR3 region has the DNA TGTGCCAGCAGAAATCAGAGCAATCAGCCCCAGCATTTT. As protein: CASRNQSNQPQHF.